This TCR beta chain was obtained from a study of T cells after yellow fever vaccination. Trimming removed 8 bases from V and 4 bases from J; junction bases left unmatched: 9. CDR1 SGHRS and CDR2 YFSETQ come from the germline V gene. There are 16 residues in the CDR3. MiXCR was run by TCRdb on the 5' RACE reads, yielding one entry per CDR3 protein. The table has almost 600,000 distinct CDR3 sequences, approximately 13% seen once. The clonotype comes from a man in his thirties or forties who received the YFV17D yellow fever vaccine. V is TRBV5-1 and J is TRBJ2-3; 14 positions agree with TRBD2. The sample was PBMCs, taken on the day of the yellow fever booster vaccination. In nucleotides, the CDR3 is TGCGCCAGGAGTCCCGGGACTAGCGGGAGCGCAGATACGCAGTATTTT. This sequence encodes CARSPGTSGSADTQYF. Full variable domain (missing parts from reference TRBV5-1 and TRBJ2-3): KAGVTQTPRYLIKTRGQQVTLSCSPISGHRSVSWYQQTPGQGLQFLFEYFSETQRNKGNFPGRFSGRQFSNSRSEMNVSTLELGDSALYLCARSPGTSGSADTQYFGPGTRLTVL.